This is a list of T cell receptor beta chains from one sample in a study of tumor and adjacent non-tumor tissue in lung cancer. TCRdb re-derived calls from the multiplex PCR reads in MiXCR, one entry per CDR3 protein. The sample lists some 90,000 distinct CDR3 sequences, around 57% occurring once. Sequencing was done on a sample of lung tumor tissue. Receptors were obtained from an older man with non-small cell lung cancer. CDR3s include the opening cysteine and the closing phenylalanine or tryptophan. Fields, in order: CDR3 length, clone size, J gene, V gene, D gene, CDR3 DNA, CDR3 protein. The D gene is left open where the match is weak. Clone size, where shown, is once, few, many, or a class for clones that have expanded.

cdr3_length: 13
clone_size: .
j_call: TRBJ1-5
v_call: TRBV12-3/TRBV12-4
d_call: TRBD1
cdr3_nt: TGTGCCAGCAGTCAACAGGGGAATAAGCCCCAGCGTTTT
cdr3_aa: CASSQQGNKPQRF

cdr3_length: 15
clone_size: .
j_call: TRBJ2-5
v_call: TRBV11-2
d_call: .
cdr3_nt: TGTGCCAGCAGCCGGACCAGGGCAGGCCAAGGGACCCAGTACTTC
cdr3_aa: CASSRTRAGQGTQYF

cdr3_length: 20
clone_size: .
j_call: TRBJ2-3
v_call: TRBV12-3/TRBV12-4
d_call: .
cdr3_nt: TGTGCCAGCAGTCCCGGGACGGGTGCAGAACTACCCACTAGCACAGATACGCAGTATTTT
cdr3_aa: CASSPGTGAELPTSTDTQYF

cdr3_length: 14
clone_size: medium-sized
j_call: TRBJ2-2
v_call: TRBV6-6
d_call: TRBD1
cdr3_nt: TGTGCCGGATCGGGACAGGGGGCATCCGGGGAGCTGTTTTTT
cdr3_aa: CAGSGQGASGELFF

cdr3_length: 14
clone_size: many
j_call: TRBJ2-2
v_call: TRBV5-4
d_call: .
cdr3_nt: TGTGCCAGCAGCCCGCGAGGGCGGTCCGGGGAGCTGTTTTTT
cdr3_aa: CASSPRGRSGELFF

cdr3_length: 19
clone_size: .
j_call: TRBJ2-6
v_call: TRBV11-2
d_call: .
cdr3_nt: TGTGCCAGCAGCTCCCCGAGGGGAAGAGGGGACCCTGGGGCCAATGTCAAGACTTTC
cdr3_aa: CASSSPRGRGDPGANVKTF

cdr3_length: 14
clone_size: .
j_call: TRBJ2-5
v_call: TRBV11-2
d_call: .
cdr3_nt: TGTGCCAGCAGCCCGATAGGGGGGATCGAGACCCTGTACTTC
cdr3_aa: CASSPIGGIETLYF

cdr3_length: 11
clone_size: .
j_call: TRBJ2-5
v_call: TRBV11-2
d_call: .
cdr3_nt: TGTGCCAGCAGCTTACATGAGGCCCAGTACTTC
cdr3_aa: CASSLHEAQYF

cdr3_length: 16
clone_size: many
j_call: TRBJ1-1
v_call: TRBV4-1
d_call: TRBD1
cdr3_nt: TGCGCCAGCAGCCAGGCCCTCGGACAGGGTCGGGCTGAAGCTTTCTTT
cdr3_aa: CASSQALGQGRAEAFF

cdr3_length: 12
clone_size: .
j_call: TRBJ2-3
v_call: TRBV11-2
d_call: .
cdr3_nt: TGTGCCAGCAGCCGAAACACAGATGCGCAGAATTTT
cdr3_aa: CASSRNTDAQNF

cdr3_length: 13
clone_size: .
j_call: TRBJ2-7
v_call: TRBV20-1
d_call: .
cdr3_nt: TGCAGTGCCCCGGGACCAGCGGCCTATGAGCAGTACTTC
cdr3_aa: CSAPGPAAYEQYF

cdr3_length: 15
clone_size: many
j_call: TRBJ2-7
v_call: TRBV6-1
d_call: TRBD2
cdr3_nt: TGTGCCAGCACCGTGGGACTAGCGGGGGCCTACGAGCAGTACTTC
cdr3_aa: CASTVGLAGAYEQYF

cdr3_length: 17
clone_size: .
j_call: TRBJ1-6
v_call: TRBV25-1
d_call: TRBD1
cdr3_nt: TGTGCCAGCAGTGATTTTCTCGGACAGGGGGCATTATCACCCCTCCACTTT
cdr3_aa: CASSDFLGQGALSPLHF

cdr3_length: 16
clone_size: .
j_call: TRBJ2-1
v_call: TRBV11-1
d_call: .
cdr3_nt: TGTGCCAGCAGCTTATCCCGGGACGTGGGCTACAATGAGCAGTTCTTC
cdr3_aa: CASSLSRDVGYNEQFF

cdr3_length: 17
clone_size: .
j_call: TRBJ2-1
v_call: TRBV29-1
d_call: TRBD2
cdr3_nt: TGCAGCGCCTACAACCCGCGGTTCGGACTAGCGGAGAACAAGCAGTTCTTC
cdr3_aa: CSAYNPRFGLAENKQFF

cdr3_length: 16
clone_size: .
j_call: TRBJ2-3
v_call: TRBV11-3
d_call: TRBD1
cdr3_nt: TGTGCCAGCAGCCCGGGACAGACAAAATACATGGATACGCAGTATTTT
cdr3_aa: CASSPGQTKYMDTQYF

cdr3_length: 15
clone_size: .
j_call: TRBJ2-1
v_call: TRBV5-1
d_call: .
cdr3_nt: TGCGCCAGCAGCGAGACGGGACTGGAGTACAATGAGCAGTTCTTC
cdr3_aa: CASSETGLEYNEQFF

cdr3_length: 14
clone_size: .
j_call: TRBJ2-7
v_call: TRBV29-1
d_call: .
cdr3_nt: TGCAGCGCTCGAGCGTCGGCAGCGACCTACGAGCAGTACTTC
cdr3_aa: CSARASAATYEQYF

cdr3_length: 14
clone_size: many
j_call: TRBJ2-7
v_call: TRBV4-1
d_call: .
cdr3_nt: TGCGCCAGCAGCCAATCCCCCCTGAGTTACGAGCAGTACTTC
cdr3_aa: CASSQSPLSYEQYF

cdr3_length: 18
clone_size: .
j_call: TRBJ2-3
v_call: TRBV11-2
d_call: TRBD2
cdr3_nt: TGTGTCAGCAGCTTATCGACCGCGGCGCGGGGGGCTAAGATACGGGAGTATTTT
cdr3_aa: CVSSLSTAARGAKIREYF

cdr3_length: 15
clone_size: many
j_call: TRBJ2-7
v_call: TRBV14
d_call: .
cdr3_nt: TGTGCCAGCAGCCATCGGACGGCTCGAGGGCGCGAGCAGTACTTC
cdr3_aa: CASSHRTARGREQYF

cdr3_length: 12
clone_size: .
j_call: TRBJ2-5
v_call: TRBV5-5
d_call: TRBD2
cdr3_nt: TGTCCCAATAGCGGTTCCGCGGGGGCCCAGTACTTC
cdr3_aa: CPNSGSAGAQYF

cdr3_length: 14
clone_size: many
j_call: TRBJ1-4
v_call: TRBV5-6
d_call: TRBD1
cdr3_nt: TGTGCCAGCAGACGACAGGGGGGTGGCGAAAAACTGTTTTTT
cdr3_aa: CASRRQGGGEKLFF

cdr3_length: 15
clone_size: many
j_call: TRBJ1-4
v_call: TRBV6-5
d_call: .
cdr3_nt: TGTGCCAGCAGTTACTCGGACTCAGCTAATGAAAAACTGTTTTTT
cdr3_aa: CASSYSDSANEKLFF

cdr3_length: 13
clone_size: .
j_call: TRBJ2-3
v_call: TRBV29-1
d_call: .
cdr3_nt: TGCAGCGCTGCGGTAGGGAGTGGAGATACGCAGTATTTT
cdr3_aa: CSAAVGSGDTQYF

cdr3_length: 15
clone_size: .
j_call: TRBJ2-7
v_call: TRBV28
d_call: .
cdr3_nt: TGTGCCAGCAGTTCATCGACAGTGGGGTTATACGAGCAGTACTTC
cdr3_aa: CASSSSTVGLYEQYF

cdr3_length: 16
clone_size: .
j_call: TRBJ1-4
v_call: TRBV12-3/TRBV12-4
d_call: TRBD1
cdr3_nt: TGTGCCAGCGGTTGGGAAAGCGGGACAGGGAGAGAAAAACTGTTTTTT
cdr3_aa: CASGWESGTGREKLFF

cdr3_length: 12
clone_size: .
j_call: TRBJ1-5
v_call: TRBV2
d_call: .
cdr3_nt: TGTGCCAGCAGGCGATGCAATCAGCCCCAGCATTTT
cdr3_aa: CASRRCNQPQHF

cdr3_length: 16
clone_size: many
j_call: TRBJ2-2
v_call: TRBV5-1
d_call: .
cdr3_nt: TGCGCCAGCAGCTTGTCCACAGGGCAAAACACCGGGGAGCTGTTTTTT
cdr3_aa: CASSLSTGQNTGELFF

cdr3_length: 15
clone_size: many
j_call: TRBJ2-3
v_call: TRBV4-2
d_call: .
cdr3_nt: TGTGCCAGCAGCCCCCGCGCAGTCGCCGAATCAACGCAGTATTTT
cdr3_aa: CASSPRAVAESTQYF

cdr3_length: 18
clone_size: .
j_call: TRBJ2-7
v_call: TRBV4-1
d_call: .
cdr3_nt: TGCGCCTGCAGCCAAGAGAGGCTTTCGGGACACACTGCTCGCGAGCAATACTTC
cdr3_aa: CACSQERLSGHTAREQYF

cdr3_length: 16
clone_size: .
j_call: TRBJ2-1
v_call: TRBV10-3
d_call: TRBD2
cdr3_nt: TGTGCCATCAGTGTTTTCGGACTAGTGGGAAACAACGAGCAGTTCTTC
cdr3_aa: CAISVFGLVGNNEQFF

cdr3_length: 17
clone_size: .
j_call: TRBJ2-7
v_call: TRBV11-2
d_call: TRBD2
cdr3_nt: TGCGCCAGCAACATAAATCCGGGACTAGCGGGAGTTCGCGAGCAATACTTC
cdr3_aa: CASNINPGLAGVREQYF

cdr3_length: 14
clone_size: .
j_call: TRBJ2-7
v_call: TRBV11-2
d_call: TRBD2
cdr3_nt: TGTGCCAGCGCCAATAGCGGGGTGGTCCGCGACCAGTACTTC
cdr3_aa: CASANSGVVRDQYF

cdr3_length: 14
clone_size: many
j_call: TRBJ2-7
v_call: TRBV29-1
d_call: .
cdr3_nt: TGCAGCGTTGAGGTTGGGGGAGGGGGCTACGAGCAGTACTTC
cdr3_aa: CSVEVGGGGYEQYF

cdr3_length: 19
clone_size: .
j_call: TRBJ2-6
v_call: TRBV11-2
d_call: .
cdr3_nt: TGTGCCGGCAGTTCCCCGAGGGGAAGAGGGGGTTCCGGGGCCAACGTCCTGACTTTT
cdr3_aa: CAGSSPRGRGGSGANVLTF

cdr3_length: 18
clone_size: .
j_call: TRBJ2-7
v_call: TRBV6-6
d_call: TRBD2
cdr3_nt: TGTGCCATCTCATCCGGGACTAGCGGGCTCCCACTCACCTACGTGCAGTACTTC
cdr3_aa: CAISSGTSGLPLTYVQYF

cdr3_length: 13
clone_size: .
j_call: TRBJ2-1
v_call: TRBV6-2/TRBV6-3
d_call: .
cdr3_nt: TGTTTCAGCAGTCCAAGACTATTCAATGAGCAGTTCTTC
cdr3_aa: CFSSPRLFNEQFF

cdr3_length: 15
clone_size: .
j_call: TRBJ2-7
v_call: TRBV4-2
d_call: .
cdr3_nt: TGTGTCAGCAGCCAAGAGGTGGTCTTGGTATACGAGCAGTACTTC
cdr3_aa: CVSSQEVVLVYEQYF

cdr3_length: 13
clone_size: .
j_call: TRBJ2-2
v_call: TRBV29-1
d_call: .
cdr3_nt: TGCAGCGCCCAACCTCGGGGGCACTGGGAGCTGTTTTTT
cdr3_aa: CSAQPRGHWELFF

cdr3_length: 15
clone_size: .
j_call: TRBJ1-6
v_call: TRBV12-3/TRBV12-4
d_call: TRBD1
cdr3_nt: TGTGTGAGCAGTTTCACAGGGGCCCTTAATTCACCCCTCCACTTT
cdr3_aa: CVSSFTGALNSPLHF

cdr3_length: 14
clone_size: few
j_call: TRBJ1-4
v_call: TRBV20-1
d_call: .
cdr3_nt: TGCAGTGCTAGTCTCCGAATGGGGAATGAAAAACTGTTTTTT
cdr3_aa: CSASLRMGNEKLFF

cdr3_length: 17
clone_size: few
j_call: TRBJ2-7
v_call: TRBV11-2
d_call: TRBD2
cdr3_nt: TGTGCCAGCAGCAAGACAATTAACCTAGCGGGGCCCTACGAGCAGTACTTC
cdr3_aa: CASSKTINLAGPYEQYF

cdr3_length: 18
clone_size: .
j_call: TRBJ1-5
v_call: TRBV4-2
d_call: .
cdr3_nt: TGTGCCAGCAGCCAAGGGAGGATGCATGGGGTGAGCAATCAGACCCAGCATTTT
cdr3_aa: CASSQGRMHGVSNQTQHF

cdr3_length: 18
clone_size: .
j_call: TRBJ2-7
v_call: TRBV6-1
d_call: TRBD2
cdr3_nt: TGTGCCAGCAGTAAGGGACTAGCGAGAGAGGTTATTGGGTACGAGCAGTACTTC
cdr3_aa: CASSKGLAREVIGYEQYF

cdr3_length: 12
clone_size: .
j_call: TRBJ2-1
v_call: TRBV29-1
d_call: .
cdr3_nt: TGCGGCGTTGTAGTCCGGAGCGATGACCAGTTCTTC
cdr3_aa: CGVVVRSDDQFF

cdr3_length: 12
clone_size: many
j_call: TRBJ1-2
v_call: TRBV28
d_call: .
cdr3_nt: TGTGCCAGCAGTTTACAAGACGGGGGCTACACCTTC
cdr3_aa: CASSLQDGGYTF

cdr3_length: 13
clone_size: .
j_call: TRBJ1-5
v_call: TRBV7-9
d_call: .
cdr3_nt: TGTGCCATCAGTTTAGAAGGCAATCAGCCCCAGCATTTT
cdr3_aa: CAISLEGNQPQHF

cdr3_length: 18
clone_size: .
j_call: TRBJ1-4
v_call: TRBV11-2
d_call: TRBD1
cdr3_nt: TGTGCCAGCATTACACCCCAGGGGGCTAGAATCTTAAATGAAAAGCTGTTTTTT
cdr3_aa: CASITPQGARILNEKLFF

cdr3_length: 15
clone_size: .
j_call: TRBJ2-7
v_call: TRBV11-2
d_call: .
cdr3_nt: TGTGCCAGCAACTTAGATTTATCGGGGGGCTCCAGTCGGTACTTC
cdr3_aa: CASNLDLSGGSSRYF

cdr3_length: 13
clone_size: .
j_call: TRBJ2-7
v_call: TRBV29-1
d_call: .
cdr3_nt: TGCGGCGCTACCGGGGCAGGGATTTACGAGCAGTACTTC
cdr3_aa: CGATGAGIYEQYF

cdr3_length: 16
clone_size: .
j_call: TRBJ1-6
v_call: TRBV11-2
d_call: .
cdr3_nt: TGTGCCAGCAGATTAGATGGGGGCTGGGTTGGGTCACTCCTCCACTTT
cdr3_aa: CASRLDGGWVGSLLHF

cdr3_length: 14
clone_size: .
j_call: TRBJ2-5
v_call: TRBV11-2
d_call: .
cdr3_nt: TGTGCCGGCAGCGTGACAGAGGGCGCGATCACCCAGTACTTC
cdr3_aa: CAGSVTEGAITQYF

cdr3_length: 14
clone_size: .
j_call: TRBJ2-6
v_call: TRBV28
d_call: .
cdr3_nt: TGTGCCAGCAGCCCGGCGGCTGTGGCCAACGTCCTGACTTTC
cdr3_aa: CASSPAAVANVLTF

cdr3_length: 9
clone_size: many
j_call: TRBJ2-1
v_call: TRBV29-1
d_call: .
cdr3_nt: TGCAGCGTTGGGTCTAGCGAGTTCTTC
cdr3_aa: CSVGSSEFF